A selection of T cell receptor beta chains follows, all from one sample in a study of T cell responses to AZD1222 COVID-19 vaccine. Libraries were prepared by immunoSEQ multiplex PCR; TCRdb keeps only in-frame clonotypes and omits some of them. There are approximately 77,000 clones in the sample; just over 90% occur only once, and 6% to 8.5% lies in the top ten. Sequencing was performed on peripheral blood, taken on day 0 of MenACWY control vaccination. These receptors all stem from an adult in good health. The CDR3 runs from the conserved cysteine through the conserved F or W. The D gene is left open where the match is weak. Size is omitted from some rows. Given values are once, few, many or a class for expanded clones.

NA	NA	TRBV18	TRBJ1-2	CASSPPQLAYGYTF	TGTGCCAGCTCACCACCGCAACTGGCCTATGGCTACACCTTC
TRBD2	few	TRBV5-1	TRBJ2-1	CASRDGGTNNEQFF	TGCGCCAGCAGGGACGGTGGGACTAACAATGAGCAGTTCTTC
NA	NA	TRBV2	TRBJ2-2	CASSANTGELFF	TGTGCCAGCAGTGCGAACACCGGGGAGCTGTTTTTT
TRBD1	NA	TRBV5-1	TRBJ2-7	CASSSHPGTGGGEQYF	TGCGCCAGCAGCTCCCATCCCGGGACAGGGGGCGGCGAGCAGTACTTC
NA	NA	TRBV28	TRBJ1-2	CASIPSRAAIYGYTF	TGTGCCAGCATCCCTTCCCGGGCCGCAATCTATGGCTACACCTTC
NA	once	TRBV6-5	TRBJ2-1	CASSPQGVNEQFF	TGTGCCAGCAGTCCACAGGGAGTCAATGAGCAGTTCTTC
TRBD1	once	TRBV5-5	TRBJ1-1	CASSLANPDRGARSEAFF	TGTGCCAGCAGCTTGGCCAACCCGGACAGGGGAGCGCGATCTGAAGCTTTCTTT
NA	NA	TRBV15	TRBJ1-6	CATSRGQNSPLHF	TGTGCCACCAGCAGAGGCCAGAATTCACCCCTCCACTTT
TRBD2	NA	TRBV4-3	TRBJ2-7	CASSQGTSGTYEQYF	TGCGCCAGCAGCCAAGGGACTAGCGGGACCTACGAGCAGTACTTC
NA	NA	TRBV21-1	TRBJ1-3	CASSKGGGYLGNTIYF	TGTGCCAGCAGCAAAGGGGGAGGGTACCTTGGAAACACCATATATTTT
NA	NA	TRBV7-3	TRBJ2-5	CASSPGPQETQYF	TGTGCCAGCAGCCCGGGCCCGCAAGAGACCCAGTACTTC
NA	NA	TRBV7-2	TRBJ2-3	CASSQGLAEGTDTQYF	TGTGCCAGCAGCCAGGGGCTAGCGGAAGGCACAGATACGCAGTATTTT
TRBD2	NA	TRBV5-1	TRBJ2-1	CASSPGTSGTYNEQFF	TGCGCCAGCAGCCCTGGGACTAGCGGAACCTACAATGAGCAGTTCTTC
NA	NA	TRBV6-5	TRBJ2-2	CASSRDILLTGELFF	TGTGCCAGCAGTCGGGACATCCTACTCACCGGGGAGCTGTTTTTT
TRBD1	NA	TRBV27	TRBJ1-2	CASSFGTGLGYGYTF	TGTGCCAGCAGTTTCGGGACAGGTCTTGGCTATGGCTACACCTTC
NA	NA	TRBV5-4	TRBJ1-3	CASSLDAGPSGNTIYF	TGTGCCAGCAGCTTGGACGCAGGCCCATCTGGAAACACCATATATTTT
NA	NA	TRBV27	TRBJ1-6	CASSLSDGFGSPLHF	TGTGCCAGCAGTTTATCAGACGGGTTTGGTTCACCCCTCCACTTT
NA	NA	TRBV28	TRBJ1-3	CASRFDRAGNTIYF	TGTGCCAGCAGGTTCGACAGAGCTGGAAACACCATATATTTT
TRBD1	NA	TRBV24-1	TRBJ1-1	CATSDRGQDTEAFF	TGTGCCACCAGCGACAGGGGGCAGGACACTGAAGCTTTCTTT
NA	NA	TRBV3-1/TRBV3-2	TRBJ2-3	CASSPGGVRTGGVTQYF	TGTGCCAGCAGCCCAGGAGGGGTCCGGACGGGCGGTGTTACGCAGTATTTT
TRBD1	NA	TRBV25-1	TRBJ1-6	CASSGQGHSQAPLHF	TGTGCCAGCAGTGGACAGGGTCATTCCCAAGCACCCCTCCACTTT
NA	NA	TRBV7-9	TRBJ2-3	CASSLEITKSTDTQYF	TGTGCCAGCAGCTTAGAGATAACTAAGAGCACAGATACGCAGTATTTT
NA	NA	TRBV19	TRBJ2-2	CASSRSNTGELFF	TGTGCCAGTAGTAGATCGAACACCGGGGAGCTGTTTTTT
NA	NA	TRBV15	TRBJ1-2	CATSRILSGAGNYGYTF	TGTGCCACCAGCAGAATTCTATCAGGGGCTGGGAACTATGGCTACACCTTC
NA	NA	TRBV19	TRBJ2-7	CASSHPGGSSYEQYF	TGTGCCAGTAGTCATCCCGGGGGCAGTTCCTACGAGCAGTACTTC
NA	NA	TRBV7-9	TRBJ2-5	CASSPFGSSETQYF	TGTGCCAGCAGCCCGTTCGGTAGTTCCGAGACCCAGTACTTC
TRBD1	NA	TRBV6-5	TRBJ2-1	CASTRQGNNEQFF	TGTGCCAGCACAAGACAGGGCAACAATGAGCAGTTCTTC
TRBD1	NA	TRBV15	TRBJ1-1	CATQRGQGTEAFF	TGTGCCACCCAGAGGGGACAGGGGACTGAAGCTTTCTTT
NA	NA	TRBV7-2	TRBJ2-3	CASSLQGRLDTQYF	TGTGCCAGCAGCTTACAGGGACGGTTAGATACGCAGTATTTT
NA	NA	TRBV6-5	TRBJ1-5	CASTSGFNQPQHF	TGTGCCAGCACCTCAGGTTTCAATCAGCCCCAGCATTTT
NA	NA	TRBV5-6	TRBJ2-4	CASSYTGAKNIQYF	TGTGCCAGCAGCTACACGGGGGCCAAAAACATTCAGTACTTC
NA	NA	TRBV2	TRBJ2-7	CASILNRESYEQYF	TGTGCCAGCATCTTGAACAGGGAATCCTACGAGCAGTACTTC
NA	NA	TRBV29-1	TRBJ1-1	CSVEGTGEAFF	TGCAGCGTTGAGGGAACAGGTGAAGCTTTCTTT
NA	NA	TRBV3-1/TRBV3-2	TRBJ2-1	CASSQDLGESSYNEQFF	TGTGCCAGCAGCCAAGATCTGGGGGAGAGCTCCTACAATGAGCAGTTCTTC
TRBD2	NA	TRBV6-2/TRBV6-3	TRBJ2-1	CASSMGLAHYNEQFF	TGTGCCAGCAGCATGGGACTAGCACACTACAATGAGCAGTTCTTC
NA	NA	TRBV5-4	TRBJ2-3	CASSLSTDTQYF	TGTGCCAGCAGCCTCAGCACAGATACGCAGTATTTT
TRBD1	NA	TRBV6-2/TRBV6-3	TRBJ1-1	CASSGDRVNTEAFF	TGTGCCAGCAGTGGGGACAGGGTCAACACTGAAGCTTTCTTT
TRBD2	NA	TRBV7-9	TRBJ2-1	CASSLGGGAYNEQFF	TGTGCCAGCAGCTTAGGCGGGGGGGCGTACAATGAGCAGTTCTTC
TRBD2	NA	TRBV3-1/TRBV3-2	TRBJ2-7	CASSQTSGSSYEQYF	TGTGCCAGCAGCCAAACTAGCGGGAGCTCCTACGAGCAGTACTTC
NA	NA	TRBV10-3	TRBJ1-6	CAISDHENRGANSPLHF	TGTGCCATCAGTGACCACGAGAACCGAGGGGCCAATTCACCCCTCCACTTT
NA	NA	TRBV6-6	TRBJ1-5	CASSQTDFHNQPQHF	TGTGCCAGCAGCCAGACGGATTTTCACAATCAGCCCCAGCATTTT
TRBD2	few	TRBV7-6	TRBJ2-1	CASSYSGRVSSEQFF	TGTGCCAGCAGCTACAGCGGGAGGGTATCAAGTGAGCAGTTCTTC
NA	NA	TRBV3-1/TRBV3-2	TRBJ2-2	CASSQVGASGELFF	TGTGCCAGCAGCCAAGTAGGGGCCAGCGGGGAGCTGTTTTTT
TRBD1	NA	TRBV2	TRBJ2-5	CASSQDRGQETQYF	TGTGCCAGCAGTCAGGACAGGGGGCAGGAGACCCAGTACTTC
NA	NA	TRBV5-4	TRBJ1-4	CASSLGVNSNEKLFF	TGTGCCAGCAGCTTGGGGGTTAATTCTAATGAAAAACTGTTTTTT
NA	medium-sized	TRBV28	TRBJ1-1	CASSLPTGNTEAFF	TGTGCCAGCAGTTTACCCACGGGGAACACTGAAGCTTTCTTT
TRBD2	NA	TRBV11-2	TRBJ2-1	CASSSQGTSVFPYNEQFF	TGTGCCAGCAGCTCCCAAGGGACTAGCGTTTTTCCTTATAATGAGCAGTTCTTC
NA	few	TRBV18	TRBJ2-7	CASSPPGLRGNEQYF	TGTGCCAGCTCACCACCGGGACTTCGCGGCAACGAGCAGTACTTC
TRBD2	NA	TRBV6-2/TRBV6-3	TRBJ2-7	CASSWTSDEQYF	TGTGCCAGCAGTTGGACTAGCGACGAGCAGTACTTC
NA	NA	TRBV10-1	TRBJ2-7	CASSEFRTLFYEQYF	TGCGCCAGCAGTGAGTTTAGGACCCTATTTTACGAGCAGTACTTC
NA	NA	TRBV7-6	TRBJ2-3	CASSLGVSTDTQYF	TGTGCCAGCAGCTTAGGGGTGAGCACAGATACGCAGTATTTT
TRBD2	once	TRBV14	TRBJ2-2	CASSQGREGRTGELFF	TGTGCCAGCAGCCAAGGTCGGGAGGGCCGGACCGGGGAGCTGTTTTTT
TRBD1	once	TRBV7-3	TRBJ1-1	CASSPGTGVTEAFF	TGTGCCAGCAGCCCAGGGACAGGGGTCACTGAAGCTTTCTTT